A selection of T cell receptor beta chains follows, all from one sample in a study of T cells in Graves' hyperthyroidism and ophthalmopathy. Each CDR3 protein is one row after TCRdb ran MiXCR on the multiplex PCR reads. The repertoire holds hundreds of thousands of distinct CDR3 sequences, with about 14% as singletons. Material: blood. All receptors derive from a woman aged 18-30 years with Graves' hyperthyroidism. Both conserved end residues are part of each CDR3. Fields, in order: clone size, D gene, J gene, V gene, CDR3 DNA, CDR3 protein. The D gene is left open where the match is weak. The listing skips clone size in some rows; elsewhere it reads once, few, many or a size class.

clone size: few; D gene: .; J gene: TRBJ2-2; V gene: TRBV29-1; CDR3 DNA: TGCAGCGTGGGCCCGCCCTACACCGGGGAGCTGTTTTTT; CDR3 protein: CSVGPPYTGELFF
clone size: once; D gene: TRBD2; J gene: TRBJ2-7; V gene: TRBV30; CDR3 DNA: TGTGCCTGGCAGCTAGCGGTATCCTACGAGCAGTACTTC; CDR3 protein: CAWQLAVSYEQYF
clone size: many; D gene: .; J gene: TRBJ1-2; V gene: TRBV27; CDR3 DNA: TGTGCCAGCAGTTTAAGGGACGGGAACTATGGCTACACCTTC; CDR3 protein: CASSLRDGNYGYTF
clone size: .; D gene: .; J gene: TRBJ1-2; V gene: TRBV29-1; CDR3 DNA: TGCAGCGTTGGGGGCTTAAGCCCGTATAACTATGGCTACACCTTC; CDR3 protein: CSVGGLSPYNYGYTF
clone size: many; D gene: .; J gene: TRBJ1-2; V gene: TRBV28; CDR3 DNA: TGTGCCAGCAGTTTAGAAGGCAGCCTCTTCCTCCCCTATGGCTACACCTTC; CDR3 protein: CASSLEGSLFLPYGYTF
clone size: many; D gene: TRBD2; J gene: TRBJ2-4; V gene: TRBV20-1; CDR3 DNA: TGCAGTGCTAGAGTGGGGAGCGGGGTCATTCAGTACTTC; CDR3 protein: CSARVGSGVIQYF
clone size: many; D gene: TRBD2; J gene: TRBJ2-7; V gene: TRBV5-8; CDR3 DNA: TGTGCCAGCAGCTTGGCCGTCCAGCGGGAGCAAGCCGAGCAGTACTTC; CDR3 protein: CASSLAVQREQAEQYF
clone size: .; D gene: .; J gene: TRBJ2-6; V gene: TRBV28; CDR3 DNA: TGTGCCAGCAGGCGGGGCGGGAACTCTGGGGCCAACGTCCTGACTTTC; CDR3 protein: CASRRGGNSGANVLTF
clone size: many; D gene: TRBD2; J gene: TRBJ2-1; V gene: TRBV10-3; CDR3 DNA: TGTGCCATCAGTGGGAGCGGGGGGGTTCTGGATGAGCAGTTCTTC; CDR3 protein: CAISGSGGVLDEQFF
clone size: .; D gene: TRBD1; J gene: TRBJ1-4; V gene: TRBV20-1; CDR3 DNA: TGCAGTGCTAGAGACCCAGGGGGCGCTGGGGAAAAACTGTTTTTT; CDR3 protein: CSARDPGGAGEKLFF
clone size: many; D gene: .; J gene: TRBJ1-6; V gene: TRBV12-3/TRBV12-4; CDR3 DNA: TGTGCCAGCCGCGACAGTAGTAATTCACCCCTCCACTTT; CDR3 protein: CASRDSSNSPLHF
clone size: .; D gene: TRBD2; J gene: TRBJ2-1; V gene: TRBV27; CDR3 DNA: TGTGCCAGCAGTTTTAGGACTAGCGGGAGACAAAATGAGCAGTTCTTC; CDR3 protein: CASSFRTSGRQNEQFF
clone size: few; D gene: TRBD1; J gene: TRBJ2-1; V gene: TRBV20-1; CDR3 DNA: TGCAGTGCTATCCCGGGACAGGGAGTCAATGAGCAGTTCTTC; CDR3 protein: CSAIPGQGVNEQFF
clone size: many; D gene: .; J gene: TRBJ2-1; V gene: TRBV12-3/TRBV12-4; CDR3 DNA: TGTGCCAGCAGTTATGTCCCATCATGGACAGATTACAATGAGCAGTTCTTC; CDR3 protein: CASSYVPSWTDYNEQFF
clone size: .; D gene: TRBD2; J gene: TRBJ2-7; V gene: TRBV12-3/TRBV12-4; CDR3 DNA: TGTGCCAGCAGGAGCGGGAGTGACGAGCAGTACTTC; CDR3 protein: CASRSGSDEQYF
clone size: many; D gene: .; J gene: TRBJ2-1; V gene: TRBV20-1; CDR3 DNA: TGCAGTGCTAGAGCGGGCTCCTACAATGAGCAGTTCTTC; CDR3 protein: CSARAGSYNEQFF
clone size: .; D gene: .; J gene: TRBJ2-1; V gene: TRBV29-1; CDR3 DNA: TGCAGCGTTGAAGATCCAACCCCACGTGGGGCGGGCGACAATGAGCAGTTCTTC; CDR3 protein: CSVEDPTPRGAGDNEQFF
clone size: many; D gene: TRBD2; J gene: TRBJ2-1; V gene: TRBV18; CDR3 DNA: TGTGCCAGCTCACCACTTAGGGTGGGACTAGCGAACAATGAGCAGTTCTTC; CDR3 protein: CASSPLRVGLANNEQFF
clone size: .; D gene: .; J gene: TRBJ1-4; V gene: TRBV25-1; CDR3 DNA: TGTGCCAGCAGGTCTAGTAACGAAAAACTGTTTTTT; CDR3 protein: CASRSSNEKLFF
clone size: .; D gene: .; J gene: TRBJ1-5; V gene: TRBV5-1; CDR3 DNA: TGCGCCAGCAGCCCCTCAGCAGGCGCGAATCAGCCCCAGCATTTT; CDR3 protein: CASSPSAGANQPQHF
clone size: many; D gene: TRBD1; J gene: TRBJ2-2; V gene: TRBV29-1; CDR3 DNA: TGCAGCGTTCGGACAGGGGTTCACGGGGAGCTGTTTTTT; CDR3 protein: CSVRTGVHGELFF
clone size: few; D gene: TRBD1; J gene: TRBJ1-1; V gene: TRBV6-1; CDR3 DNA: TGTGCCAGCATAGGGACAGGGGTAAACACTGAAGCTTTCTTT; CDR3 protein: CASIGTGVNTEAFF
clone size: many; D gene: .; J gene: TRBJ2-7; V gene: TRBV14; CDR3 DNA: TGTGCCAGCAGCCCAGGGGCCAAGTCGACGCGGGGGAACTCCTACGAGCAGTACTTC; CDR3 protein: CASSPGAKSTRGNSYEQYF
clone size: .; D gene: .; J gene: TRBJ1-2; V gene: TRBV6-1; CDR3 DNA: TGTGCCAGCAGTACCCCCTATGGGGGGGAGGAAGGCTACACCTTC; CDR3 protein: CASSTPYGGEEGYTF
clone size: .; D gene: TRBD2; J gene: TRBJ2-1; V gene: TRBV30; CDR3 DNA: TGTGCCTGGAGGACTAGCGGGACGGGTAATGAGCAGTTCTTC; CDR3 protein: CAWRTSGTGNEQFF
clone size: .; D gene: .; J gene: TRBJ2-6; V gene: TRBV7-9; CDR3 DNA: TGTGCCAGCAGCTTACCTCTAGCCCGATCGGCCAACGTCCTGACTTTC; CDR3 protein: CASSLPLARSANVLTF
clone size: .; D gene: .; J gene: TRBJ1-2; V gene: TRBV24-1; CDR3 DNA: TGTGCCACCAGTGATGGGGGACCCTATGGCTACACCTTC; CDR3 protein: CATSDGGPYGYTF
clone size: few; D gene: .; J gene: TRBJ2-5; V gene: TRBV18; CDR3 DNA: TGTGCCAGCTCCACCGGAAAGACCCAGTACTTC; CDR3 protein: CASSTGKTQYF
clone size: many; D gene: .; J gene: TRBJ2-1; V gene: TRBV6-1; CDR3 DNA: TGTGCCAGCAGTGACCGGGACAATCACAATGAGCAGTTCTTC; CDR3 protein: CASSDRDNHNEQFF
clone size: many; D gene: .; J gene: TRBJ2-7; V gene: TRBV18; CDR3 DNA: TGTGCCAGCTCACCACGTAACACAGGGACCTACGAGCAGTACTTC; CDR3 protein: CASSPRNTGTYEQYF
clone size: .; D gene: .; J gene: TRBJ1-5; V gene: TRBV6-2/TRBV6-3; CDR3 DNA: TGTGCCAGCAGTTACTCGATTTCTTCGACCCAGCATTTT; CDR3 protein: CASSYSISSTQHF
clone size: .; D gene: .; J gene: TRBJ1-3; V gene: TRBV7-9; CDR3 DNA: TGTGCCAGCAGACATAGGCAGACTGGATGGAACACCATATATTTT; CDR3 protein: CASRHRQTGWNTIYF
clone size: few; D gene: .; J gene: TRBJ2-2; V gene: TRBV18; CDR3 DNA: TGTGCCAGCTCACCTGGGGCAGGGAACGCCGGGGAGCTGTTTTTT; CDR3 protein: CASSPGAGNAGELFF
clone size: .; D gene: TRBD1; J gene: TRBJ1-2; V gene: TRBV5-4; CDR3 DNA: TGTGCCAGCAGCTCGAGGACAGGCCCAGCCTCCTATGGCTACACCTTC; CDR3 protein: CASSSRTGPASYGYTF
clone size: .; D gene: .; J gene: TRBJ1-2; V gene: TRBV29-1; CDR3 DNA: TGCAGCGTTGCCCCCGGGAACTATGGCTACACCTTC; CDR3 protein: CSVAPGNYGYTF
clone size: .; D gene: TRBD2; J gene: TRBJ2-7; V gene: TRBV7-8; CDR3 DNA: TGTGCCAGCACGACTAGCGGGGGTTACGAGCAGTACTTC; CDR3 protein: CASTTSGGYEQYF
clone size: many; D gene: .; J gene: TRBJ2-1; V gene: TRBV7-3; CDR3 DNA: TGTGCCAGCAGCTTAAATCCGGGGGCCAACCTACCCTACAATGAGCAGTTCTTC; CDR3 protein: CASSLNPGANLPYNEQFF
clone size: .; D gene: .; J gene: TRBJ2-5; V gene: TRBV2; CDR3 DNA: TGTGCCAGCAGTGAATGGGGGCTTGGCCAAGAGACCCAGTACTTC; CDR3 protein: CASSEWGLGQETQYF
clone size: .; D gene: .; J gene: TRBJ2-5; V gene: TRBV29-1; CDR3 DNA: TGCAGCGTTTTGAGGGAGTTAGAAGGGGAGACCCAGTACTTC; CDR3 protein: CSVLRELEGETQYF
clone size: few; D gene: .; J gene: TRBJ1-5; V gene: TRBV20-1; CDR3 DNA: TGCAGTGCTAGGAACGGGTTGGGACAGCCCCAGCATTTT; CDR3 protein: CSARNGLGQPQHF
clone size: .; D gene: TRBD2; J gene: TRBJ2-1; V gene: TRBV20-1; CDR3 DNA: TGCAGTGCTAGACTCGGACTAGCGGGAGGGAGTGAGCAGTTCTTC; CDR3 protein: CSARLGLAGGSEQFF
clone size: .; D gene: .; J gene: TRBJ1-1; V gene: TRBV7-9; CDR3 DNA: TGTGCCAGCAGCTCAGGCAGGTCTACTATCATGAACACTGAAGCTTTCTTT; CDR3 protein: CASSSGRSTIMNTEAFF
clone size: few; D gene: .; J gene: TRBJ1-5; V gene: TRBV10-3; CDR3 DNA: TGTGCCATCAGTGTCTGGGCAGCTTATAGCAATCAGCCCCAGCATTTT; CDR3 protein: CAISVWAAYSNQPQHF
clone size: .; D gene: .; J gene: TRBJ1-2; V gene: TRBV12-3/TRBV12-4; CDR3 DNA: TGTGCCAGCAGACTTAGGGGGGGATGGGGCTACACCTTC; CDR3 protein: CASRLRGGWGYTF
clone size: .; D gene: .; J gene: TRBJ1-5; V gene: TRBV30; CDR3 DNA: TGTGCCTGGAGGGCCCCTACAGGGATACCTCAGCCCCAGCATTTT; CDR3 protein: CAWRAPTGIPQPQHF
clone size: many; D gene: .; J gene: TRBJ2-1; V gene: TRBV20-1; CDR3 DNA: TGCAGTGCTAGTCAGGGGGGGTCCTACAATGAGCAGTTCTTC; CDR3 protein: CSASQGGSYNEQFF
clone size: .; D gene: .; J gene: TRBJ2-7; V gene: TRBV29-1; CDR3 DNA: TGCAGCGTTGAAGTCAGGGATGGTGCCTACGAGCAGTACTTC; CDR3 protein: CSVEVRDGAYEQYF
clone size: many; D gene: .; J gene: TRBJ1-5; V gene: TRBV16; CDR3 DNA: TGTGCCAGCACCGAGGTCCGGGTAACGGATCAGCCCCAGCATTTT; CDR3 protein: CASTEVRVTDQPQHF
clone size: .; D gene: TRBD2; J gene: TRBJ2-3; V gene: TRBV19; CDR3 DNA: TGTGCCAGTAGGTCGGCGGGAGCAGATACGCAGTATTTT; CDR3 protein: CASRSAGADTQYF
clone size: few; D gene: TRBD1; J gene: TRBJ1-1; V gene: TRBV27; CDR3 DNA: TGTGCCAGCAGTCCCCTCCAGGACAGGGGTCGTACTGAAGCTTTCTTT; CDR3 protein: CASSPLQDRGRTEAFF
clone size: .; D gene: .; J gene: TRBJ2-5; V gene: TRBV9; CDR3 DNA: TGTGCCAGCAGCCCTTTCCGGGACCACTGGGTGGGAGAGACCCAGTACTTC; CDR3 protein: CASSPFRDHWVGETQYF
clone size: many; D gene: .; J gene: TRBJ2-1; V gene: TRBV7-8; CDR3 DNA: TGTGCCAGCAGTCACCCTCTAGCGACGGCCTACAATGAGCAGTTCTTC; CDR3 protein: CASSHPLATAYNEQFF
clone size: many; D gene: .; J gene: TRBJ1-1; V gene: TRBV27; CDR3 DNA: TGTGCCAGCAGTTTATTGGGAAGGTTTACTGAAGCTTTCTTT; CDR3 protein: CASSLLGRFTEAFF